The 32 T cell receptor beta chains below were found in one sample sequenced in a study of blood T cells in healthy people across ages. Using a J-beta primer mix together with a sample-barcoded 5' primer, a second PCR was run for roughly 7 to 11 cycles. TCRdb recomputed calls from the 5' RACE reads with MiXCR, one row per CDR3 protein. Seen here are hundreds of thousands of distinct CDR3 sequences, 40% to 65% observed once, and the top ten hold about 42%. Source material: blood. These receptors were obtained from a man aged 80 or over in good health.

To note about this clonotype: Likely a read error: the CDR3 ends without its conserved phenylalanine or tryptophan. The DNA is left out, because the CDR3 cannot be placed on it with certainty; the CDR3 is given as TCRdb lists it. The CDR3 sequence: CASSTRGVGELGA. V is TRBV28 and J is TRBJ2-2; the table names TRBD1, a call not compared with the DNA. The CDR3 totals 13 residues, both ends included. Germline loops: CDR1 MDHEN, CDR2 SYDVKM.

This clonotype appeared once. The V and J genes are TRBV21-1 and TRBJ1-5; the table gives TRBD1 as D, unverified against the DNA. TRBV21-1 is a pseudogene segment. The CDR3 contains 14 residues. CDR3 nucleotide sequence: TGTGCCAGCAGCAAACAGGGAAGCAATCAGCCCCAGCATTTT. Its protein product is CASSKQGSNQPQHF.

DNA for the CDR3: TGTGCCAGCAGCCAAGAGTCAAGAGCGGACTCAGGGAATGAGCAGTTCTTC. It codes for CASSQESRADSGNEQFF. The rearrangement uses TRBV3-1 and TRBJ2-1, with D perhaps given as TRBD1 or TRBD2 (5 bases each). This CDR3 has 17 amino acids. Germline CDR1 reads LGHDT; CDR2 reads YNNKEL (reference sequence). Trimming took off 0 bases at V and 7 bases at J, with 19 bases between the two ends.

This clonotype has a single count. V gene TRBV7-2 combines with J gene TRBJ2-2; 9 bases map to TRBD2. The CDR3 sequence is 16 residues long. V dropped 3 bases and J dropped 4; count of bases not matched to a gene: 6. Germline lookup yields CDR1 SGHTA and CDR2 FQGNSA. The DNA of the CDR3 is TGTGCCAGCAGCTTTGCGGGAGGGCCCAGCACCGGGGAGCTGTTTTTT. The encoded protein is CASSFAGGPSTGELFF.

The rearrangement links TRBV4-2 to TRBJ2-1; 16 nucleotides align to TRBD2. J lost 10 bases, V lost 3 bases, and 3 bases had no gene match. The CDR3 contains 15 residues. Germline CDR1 and CDR2: LGHNA and YNFKEQ. This CDR3 is CASSQGTSGRAEQFF. CDR3 nucleotides: TGTGCCAGCAGCCAGGGGACTAGCGGGAGGGCCGAGCAGTTCTTC.

The chain couples TRBV28 to TRBJ2-7; D not certain. The CDR3 extends over 12 amino acids. Trimming removed 7 bases at V and 3 bases at J, with 10 bases between. Germline V gene lookup returns CDR1 MDHEN and CDR2 SYDVKM. In DNA form, the CDR3 reads TGTGCCAGCACCTTAGCTAACTACGAGCAGTACTTC. It yields the protein CASTLANYEQYF.

The CDR3, as DNA: TGTGCCAGCAGCCCCCCCCCACGGGGTGAGCAGTTCTTC. Translated: CASSPPPRGEQFF. The V gene is TRBV6-2 or TRBV6-3, the J gene TRBJ2-1; tentatively, D is TRBD2 (5 bases). V lost 6 bases and J lost 9, with 15 bases in between. The germline V gene encodes CDR1 MNHEY and CDR2 SVGEGT. The CDR3 is made up of 13 amino acids.

This clonotype was observed a few times. V gene TRBV7-9 combines with J gene TRBJ1-1; D is possibly TRBD1 (5 bases). Trimming cost V 6 bases and J 3 bases, with 20 bases left between them. The CDR3 is 16 residues long. Germline loops: CDR1 SEHNR, CDR2 FQNEAQ (reference sequence). The CDR3 loop is CASRPVGRVVDTEAFF. The CDR3 DNA sequence: TGTGCCAGCAGGCCAGTGGGCAGGGTGGTTGACACTGAAGCTTTCTTT.

The chain links TRBV24-1 to TRBJ2-1; D remains ambiguous. Deletions cut 3 bases from V and 4 bases from J, with 12 bases between. The CDR3 totals 15 residues. The germline gives CDR1 KGHDR, CDR2 SFDVKD. DNA for the CDR3: TGTGCCACCAGTGATCCCGCCGACCCATACAATGAGCAGTTCTTC. Translating it yields CATSDPADPYNEQFF.

This clonotype was counted ten times or more. The chain is built from TRBV5-1 and TRBJ2-1, with 7 bases fitting TRBD1. The germline CDR1 and CDR2 sequences are SGHRS and YFSETQ. This CDR3 is 15 amino acids long. V dropped 4 bases and J dropped 0; count of bases not matched to a gene: 4. CDR3 amino acids: CASSLTGDSYNEQFF. DNA for the CDR3: TGCGCCAGCAGCCTTACAGGGGACTCCTACAATGAGCAGTTCTTC.

The chain has TRBV15 and TRBJ2-7, with a tentative D call TRBD1 (5 bases). This CDR3 is built from 15 residues. Germline V gene sequence: CDR1 LNHNV, CDR2 YYDKDF (reference sequence). V lost 0 bases, J lost 2 bases, and 11 bases lay in between. CDR3: CATSRDRVPTYEQYF. The CDR3 DNA is TGTGCCACCAGCAGAGACAGGGTCCCTACCTACGAGCAGTACTTC.

This clonotype was seen a handful of times. For the CDR3, the DNA is TGTGCCAGCAGCGTAAGCAGGGCCACTGAAGCTTTCTTT. This gives the protein CASSVSRATEAFF. This rearrangement joins TRBV9 to TRBJ1-1; the D gene is possibly TRBD1 (5 bases). Trimming took off 1 base at V and 4 bases at J, with 8 bases between the two ends. This CDR3 is 13 amino acids long. Germline-derived CDR1 and CDR2 are SGDLS and YYNGEE.

V gene TRBV2 combines with J gene TRBJ1-2; D not resolved. The V gene lost 7 bases and the J gene lost 0 bases, with 15 bases spanning the gap. The CDR3 contains 15 residues. The germline CDR1 and CDR2 sequences are SNHLY and FYNNEI. The CDR3 DNA reads as TGTGCCAGCAAGGCGTTCGTCGTAGCTAACTATGGCTACACCTTC. It codes for CASKAFVVANYGYTF.

The CDR3 loop reads CASSLGGKKLQETQYF. CDR3 nucleotide sequence: TGTGCCAGCAGCTTGGGAGGGAAGAAGCTCCAAGAGACCCAGTACTTC. The chain combines TRBV5-6 with TRBJ2-5; tentatively, D is TRBD2 (5 bases). Germline loops: CDR1 SGHDT, CDR2 YYEEEE. V lost 0 bases and J lost 1, with 13 bases in between. This CDR3 comprises 16 residues.

This clonotype appeared a few times. The chain carries TRBV21-1 and TRBJ2-1; TRBD2 is taken as the D call from the table, unchecked against the DNA. TRBV21-1 is a known pseudogene. CDR3 length equals 15 residues. The CDR3 sequence: CASSKEGSNYNEQFF. The CDR3 bases are TGTGCCAGCAGCAAGGAGGGTTCGAACTACAATGAGCAGTTCTTC.

This clonotype occurred a few times. The CDR3 nucleotides read TGTGCCAGCAGGAGGGCCCTACCCTACGAGCAGTACTTC. Its translation: CASRRALPYEQYF. The chain couples TRBV7-2 to TRBJ2-7; tentative D call: TRBD2 (5 bases). Germline V gene data show CDR1 as SGHTA and CDR2 as FQGNSA. This CDR3 comprises 13 residues. Trimming cost V 6 bases and J 2 bases, with 11 bases left between them. Full variable domain (missing parts from reference TRBV7-2 and TRBJ2-7): GAGVSQSPSNKVTEKGKDVELRCDPISGHTALYWYRQSLGQGLEFLIYFQGNSAPDKSGLPSDRFSAERTGGSVSTLTIQRTQQEDSAVYLCASRRALPYEQYFGPGTRLTVT.

This CDR3 reads CASSTREQGGHRYAYF. In DNA, the CDR3 is TGTGCCAGCTCCACGCGGGAACAGGGTGGGCACAGATACGCGTATTTT. The rearrangement joins TRBV27 to TRBJ2-3; D may be TRBD1 or TRBD2 (6 bases each). There are 16 residues in the CDR3. The germline V gene has CDR1 MNHEY and CDR2 SMNVEV (reference sequence). Deletions cut 8 bases from V and 14 bases from J, with 32 bases between.

This clonotype was recorded once. The chain is built from TRBV20-1 and TRBJ2-1; 14 bases align to TRBD2. Germline V gene data show CDR1 as DFQATT and CDR2 as SNEGSKA (reference sequence). Losses at the gene ends were 6 bases for V and 7 bases for J; bases not matched to a gene: 8. The CDR3 extends over 15 amino acids. CDR3 region: CSASGLAGGQNEQFF. CDR3 DNA: TGCAGTGCCTCAGGACTAGCGGGAGGACAAAATGAGCAGTTCTTC.

In this sample, this clonotype turned up a few times. The gene calls are TRBV11-2 and TRBJ2-7; perhaps TRBD2 as D (6 bases). The CDR3 has 20 residues. CDR1 and CDR2 from the germline V gene are SGHAT and FQNNGV. V gave up 1 base and J gave up 2 bases, with 27 bases separating them. Written as DNA, the CDR3 is TGTGCCAGCAGCTTAGCCTTCCTCGACTCCCGGGACTCGCGAACCTACGAGCAGTACTTC. This gives the protein CASSLAFLDSRDSRTYEQYF.

V gene TRBV20-1 combines with J gene TRBJ2-3; D is undetermined. Germline CDR1 and CDR2: DFQATT and SNEGSKA (reference sequence). The CDR3 loop spans 13 amino acids. Trimming cost V 1 base and J 14 bases, with 19 bases left between them. The CDR3 sequence: CSARAYTARYAYF. The CDR3 coding sequence is TGCAGTGCTAGAGCATATACAGCCAGATACGCGTATTTT.

The chain joins TRBV18 to TRBJ1-2, with a possible D match to TRBD1 (5 bases). The V and J ends lost 3 bases and 7 bases respectively, with 15 bases between them. The germline gives CDR1 KGHSH, CDR2 LQKENI. The CDR3 runs 14 residues. CDR3 nucleotide sequence: TGTGCCAGCTCACCGGCAGGGAACGTCGGTGGCTACACCTTC. Translated, it gives CASSPAGNVGGYTF. Variable domain in full (rest from reference TRBV18 and TRBJ1-2): NAGVMQNPRHLVRRRGQEARLRCSPMKGHSHVYWYRQLPEEGLKFMVYLQKENIIDESGMPKERFSAEFPKEGPSILRIQQVVRGDSAAYFCASSPAGNVGGYTFGSGTRLTVV.

This sequence joins TRBV3-1 and TRBJ1-4; TRBD1 matches at 9 bases. From germline, CDR1 is LGHDT and CDR2 YNNKEL (reference sequence). Trimming removed 4 bases from V and 8 bases from J; junction bases left unmatched: 14. The CDR3 is 17 amino acids. Here the CDR3 reads CASSPERTGARREKLFF. The CDR3 DNA reads TGTGCCAGCAGCCCGGAAAGGACAGGGGCGCGAAGGGAAAAACTGTTTTTT. Full variable domain (missing parts from reference TRBV3-1 and TRBJ1-4): DTAVSQTPKYLVTQMGNDKSIKCEQNLGHDTMYWYKQDSKKFLKIMFSYNNKELIINETVPNRFSPKSPDKAHLNLHINSLELGDSAVYFCASSPERTGARREKLFFGSGTQLSVL.

The CDR3 DNA is TGTGCCAGCAGTGAATCACTAGCGGGGTACAATGAGCAGTTCTTC. Its translation is CASSESLAGYNEQFF. The chain couples TRBV25-1 to TRBJ2-1; 10 nucleotides agree with TRBD2. The V and J ends lost 1 base and 4 bases, in that order; junction bases with no gene match: 1. From germline, CDR1 is MGHDK and CDR2 SYGVNS. The CDR3 totals 15 residues.

The rearrangement uses TRBV5-1 and TRBJ2-3; weak D call: TRBD2 (5 bases). Germline V gene data show CDR1 as SGHRS and CDR2 as YFSETQ. V lost 4 bases and J 5 bases, leaving 23 bases between the germline ends. CDR3 length equals 17 residues. The DNA for the CDR3 is TGCGCCAGCAGCAACTCCGGACTCCCCGTCCGAGAAGATACGCAGTATTTT. This sequence encodes CASSNSGLPVREDTQYF.

The rearrangement links TRBV28 to TRBJ2-3; TRBD2 matches at 9 bases. Losses at the gene ends were 6 bases for V and 14 bases for J; bases not matched to a gene: 15. Germline V gene lookup returns CDR1 MDHEN and CDR2 SYDVKM. The CDR3 is made up of 14 amino acids. For the CDR3, the DNA is TGTGCCAGCAGCCCTAGTGGCGGGAGGGCGTTGGCGTATTTT. Protein product: CASSPSGGRALAYF. Full variable domain (rest looked up from reference TRBV28 and TRBJ2-3): DVKVTQSSRYLVKRTGEKVFLECVQDMDHENMFWYRQDPGLGLRLIYFSYDVKMKEKGDIPEGYSVSREKKERFSLILESASTNQTSMYLCASSPSGGRALAYFGPGTRLTVL.

This clonotype has only one observation. The rearrangement joins TRBV7-2 to TRBJ2-1; D possibly matches TRBD1 or TRBD2 (5 bases each). With 2 bases removed from V and 7 bases from J, the gap between germline ends came to 15 bases. Looked up from germline, CDR1 is SGHTA and CDR2 is FQGNSA. The CDR3 totals 15 residues. CDR3 sequence: CASSLSGTPGNEQFF. CDR3 coding DNA: TGTGCCAGCAGCTTATCGGGGACCCCCGGGAATGAGCAGTTCTTC.

The table lists this clonotype with a count of one. The V gene is TRBV18, the J gene TRBJ2-1; D ambiguous. The V gene's germline CDR1 is KGHSH and CDR2 LQKENI. V shed 4 bases and J shed 9 bases, with 10 bases lying between them. The CDR3 is 12 residues long. In DNA, the CDR3 is TGTGCCAGCTCACAAGAAATACGTGAGCAGTTCTTC. Its translation: CASSQEIREQFF. The complete variable domain, with remaining parts taken from reference TRBV18 and TRBJ2-1, reads NAGVMQNPRHLVRRRGQEARLRCSPMKGHSHVYWYRQLPEEGLKFMVYLQKENIIDESGMPKERFSAEFPKEGPSILRIQQVVRGDSAAYFCASSQEIREQFFGPGTRLTVL.

The V and J genes are TRBV11-2 and TRBJ1-2, with D tentatively TRBD1 (5 bases). The length of the CDR3 is 12 residues. V was shortened by 1 base and J by 12 bases, with 12 bases between the two germline ends. CDR1 is SGHAT and CDR2 is FQNNGV in the germline V gene. The CDR3 region is CASSLGGTSDTF. The CDR3 DNA follows: TGTGCCAGCAGCTTAGGGGGGACGTCGGACACCTTC.

On this clonotype itself: Germline and junction disagree at one end, which may indicate a read error. The chain is built from TRBV6-5 and TRBJ2-7, with a tentative D call TRBD1 (6 bases). The CDR3 is made up of 16 amino acids. CDR1 MNHEY and CDR2 SVGAGI come from the germline V gene. Written as DNA, the CDR3 is TGTGCCTGCAGTTACTCGATGACAGGCCTCTCCTACGAGCAGTACTTC. This encodes CACSYSMTGLSYEQYF.

V is TRBV6-1 and J is TRBJ2-7; 11 nucleotides align to TRBD2. The CDR3 totals 16 residues. V was pared by 1 base and J by 4 bases, with 6 bases of the junction left unmatched. Germline loops: CDR1 MNHNS, CDR2 SASEGT. The CDR3 sequence: CASSEVGSGRAYEQYF. Here the CDR3 DNA reads TGTGCCAGCAGTGAAGTCGGTAGCGGGAGGGCATACGAGCAGTACTTC.

The V call is TRBV27, the J call TRBJ2-7; D call uncertain. Trimming took off 2 bases at V and 6 bases at J, with 11 bases between the two ends. CDR1 is MNHEY, CDR2 SMNVEV, per germline (reference sequence). The CDR3 is 13 amino acids. CDR3 residues: CASSLLKGSEQYF. In DNA form, the CDR3 reads TGTGCCAGCAGTTTACTAAAGGGTTCCGAGCAGTACTTC.

In its sample, this clonotype was seen a few times. In DNA form, the CDR3 reads TGCAGCGCCGGGGACTACGAGCAGTACTTC. Residues: CSAGDYEQYF. This chain uses TRBV29-1 with TRBJ2-7, with D perhaps matching TRBD2 (5 bases). Germline V gene data show CDR1 as SQVTM and CDR2 as ANQGSEA. CDR3 size: 10 residues. The germline V and J ends were trimmed by 7 bases and 3 bases, with 7 bases remaining between them.